These T cell receptor beta chains were read from a single sample in a study of cytomegalovirus exposure and HLA in healthy donors. TCRdb's table, derived via immunoSEQ multiplex PCR, lists solely in-frame clones and lacks some. The profile covers some 150,000 clones, with around 80% appearing a single time and 5.5% to 6.5% taken by the ten largest. Material for sequencing was PBMCs. The receptor set was obtained from a woman aged 40-49 years in good health and CMV-seropositive. CDR3s include the opening cysteine and the closing phenylalanine or tryptophan. D genes are given only for firm matches. Clone size is given for some rows only: seen once, a few or many times, or a class if the clone is expanded.

>TRBD1|TRBV5-1|TRBJ2-1|-
TGCGCCAGCAGCTCCGGGACAGGAGGCGATGAGCAGTTCTTC
CASSSGTGGDEQFF
>TRBD2|TRBV13|TRBJ2-3|-
TGTGCCAGCAGCCCCAGCGGGAGGGCCATAGATACGCAGTATTTT
CASSPSGRAIDTQYF
>TRBD2|TRBV7-6|TRBJ2-3|-
TGTGCCAGCAGCATCGGGAGTGGGGGGGGGACTAGCGCGAAGAGAGATACGCAGTATTTT
CASSIGSGGGTSAKRDTQYF
>-|TRBV11-2|TRBJ2-1|-
TGTGCCAGCAGCTTAGGTGTCGGGAGTAGTAATGAGCAGTTCTTC
CASSLGVGSSNEQFF
>TRBD2|TRBV5-1|TRBJ2-7|-
TGCGCCAGCAGCTTGGATTTTCCTAGCGGGAGCTACGAGCAGTACTTC
CASSLDFPSGSYEQYF
>-|TRBV2|TRBJ1-1|-
TGTGCCAGCACCCGTCTCAGCGATGTCAGGGATCGGAACACTGAAGCTTTCTTT
CASTRLSDVRDRNTEAFF
>TRBD1|TRBV7-9|TRBJ2-1|-
TGTGCCAGCAGCCGACGACAGGGACATGGGGATGAGCAGTTCTTC
CASSRRQGHGDEQFF
>-|TRBV27|TRBJ2-2|-
TGTGCCAGCAGACCCCTTGCAGGCACCGGGGAGCTGTTTTTT
CASRPLAGTGELFF
>TRBD1|TRBV19|TRBJ1-2|-
TGTGCCAGTAGTAGTGGGGCAGGGGGATACTCTGGCTACACCTTC
CASSSGAGGYSGYTF
>-|TRBV29-1|TRBJ2-1|-
TGCAGCGTTGAAGGGGCGGGGGCGCAGCCGTTCTTC
CSVEGAGAQPFF
>-|TRBV9|TRBJ1-1|-
TGTGCCAGCAGCGTAGCTACGGGGGGCACTGAAGCTTTCTTT
CASSVATGGTEAFF
>-|TRBV7-3|TRBJ2-2|-
TGTGCCAGCAGCCAACGGGGCACCGGGGAGCTGTTTTTT
CASSQRGTGELFF
>TRBD2|TRBV6-5|TRBJ2-7|-
TGTGCCAGCAGTTACTCGATGCGGGGGTTAGCTGGCGAGCAGTACTTC
CASSYSMRGLAGEQYF
>-|TRBV7-8|TRBJ2-3|-
TGTGCCAGCAGCTCCAGGGTTGGAACGCAGTATTTT
CASSSRVGTQYF
>-|TRBV9|TRBJ2-7|-
TGTGCCAGCAGCGTAGAGGCGGGAACCTACGAGCAGTACTTC
CASSVEAGTYEQYF
>TRBD2|TRBV14|TRBJ2-1|-
TGTGCCAGCAGACATGGGACTAGTGAGCAGTTCTTC
CASRHGTSEQFF
>TRBD1|TRBV5-1|TRBJ1-4|-
TGCGCCAGCAGCCCGGGACAGCACGAACTGAATGAAAAACTGTTTTTT
CASSPGQHELNEKLFF
>TRBD1|TRBV6-5|TRBJ2-3|once
TGTGCCAGCAGCCGGGACAGGGGCGCAGATACGCAGTATTTT
CASSRDRGADTQYF
>TRBD1|TRBV6-5|TRBJ1-2|-
TGTGCCAGCAGTTACTCGAACAGGGGGCGCGGAGGCTACACCTTC
CASSYSNRGRGGYTF
>-|TRBV7-3|TRBJ2-5|-
TGTGCCAGCAGCCGAACTCCCGGACATTTAACACCCCAAGAGACCCAGTACTTC
CASSRTPGHLTPQETQYF
>TRBD2|TRBV11-3|TRBJ2-1|-
TGTGCCAGCAGCTTAAGGACTAGCGGGAGGGCCGGTAATGAGCAGTTCTTC
CASSLRTSGRAGNEQFF
>TRBD1|TRBV5-1|TRBJ2-5|-
TGCGCCAGCAGCTTGGTTACAGGGGTCCAAGAGACCCAGTACTTC
CASSLVTGVQETQYF
>-|TRBV7-6|TRBJ1-4|-
TGTGCCAGCAGCTTAGTGGGACAACCAAATGAAAAACTGTTTTTT
CASSLVGQPNEKLFF
>TRBD2|TRBV27|TRBJ2-7|few
TGTGCCAGCAGAGACGGGACTAGCGGACCCTACGAGCAGTACTTC
CASRDGTSGPYEQYF
>-|TRBV6-1|TRBJ1-5|-
TGTGCCAGCAGTGAAAAGGGCGACAGGCACAATCAGCCCCAGCATTTT
CASSEKGDRHNQPQHF
>-|TRBV28|TRBJ1-5|few
TGTGCCAGCGAACAAAGTCGCAATCAGCCCCAGCATTTT
CASEQSRNQPQHF
>TRBD1|TRBV6-7|TRBJ2-4|-
TGTGCCAGAAATGGGACAGGGGGGACCAAAAACATTCAGTACTTC
CARNGTGGTKNIQYF
>-|TRBV2|TRBJ1-2|-
TGTGCCAGCAGTGTGCAGGGCCGATATGGCTACACCTTC
CASSVQGRYGYTF
>-|TRBV6-6|TRBJ1-4|-
TGTGCCAGCAGCCGCGGGGGATCAACTAATGAAAAACTGTTTTTT
CASSRGGSTNEKLFF
>-|TRBV6-1|TRBJ2-3|-
TGTGCCAGCAGCCTACCGAAGGGGGCAGATACGCAGTATTTT
CASSLPKGADTQYF
>-|TRBV19|TRBJ2-7|-
TGTGCCAGTAGTCGACAGGCGACATCCTACGAGCAGTACTTC
CASSRQATSYEQYF
>TRBD1|TRBV4-1|TRBJ2-7|-
TGCGCCAGCAGCCGCGACGGGACAGCCAGCTCCTACGAGCAGTACTTC
CASSRDGTASSYEQYF
>-|TRBV5-4|TRBJ2-1|-
TGTGCCAGCACCGGGGTGCCGAATGAGCAGTTCTTC
CASTGVPNEQFF
>TRBD2|TRBV5-4|TRBJ2-3|-
TGTGCCAGCAGCCCCGAACTAGCGGGAGGGTTGGGCGATACGCAGTATTTT
CASSPELAGGLGDTQYF
>-|TRBV2|TRBJ1-2|-
TGTGCCAGCAGTGAAAGGAGTACGGCCACCCCTAACTATGGCTACACCTTC
CASSERSTATPNYGYTF
>-|TRBV15|TRBJ2-1|-
TGTGCCACCAGCAGAGCAGGCGGGGAGCAGTTCTTC
CATSRAGGEQFF
>-|TRBV5-6|TRBJ2-7|-
TGTGCCAGCAGCTTGGCCGGAGGGGCGGACGAGCAGTACTTC
CASSLAGGADEQYF
>TRBD1|TRBV5-8|TRBJ2-3|few
TGTGCCAGCAGCCCACGGACAGGGGGCCAAGATACGCAGTATTTT
CASSPRTGGQDTQYF
>TRBD2|TRBV19|TRBJ2-7|-
TGTGCCAGTAGTATCGGGGGGAGGCTAGCGGCCTCCTACGAGCAGTACTTC
CASSIGGRLAASYEQYF
>-|TRBV19|TRBJ2-7|-
TGTGCCAGTAGTACTAACAGGGAGCGCGACGAGCAGTACTTC
CASSTNRERDEQYF
>-|TRBV6-4|TRBJ2-2|once
TGTGCCAGCAGTGCTCAGGTTTATGGGGAGCTGTTTTTT
CASSAQVYGELFF
>-|TRBV2|TRBJ2-5|-
TGTGCCAGCAGTGACCCAGGGCGGGGGACCCAGTACTTC
CASSDPGRGTQYF
>-|TRBV5-4|TRBJ2-1|-
TGTGCCAGCAGCTTGGACGGGAGCTCCTACAATGAGCAGTTCTTC
CASSLDGSSYNEQFF
>TRBD1|TRBV5-8|TRBJ1-2|-
TGTGCCAGCAGCTTGGGGCCATACAGGGGGGGTGGCTACACCTTC
CASSLGPYRGGGYTF
>-|TRBV27|TRBJ1-1|-
TGTGCCAGCCCTCCTACCGGACAGAGGATTAACACTGAAGCTTTCTTT
CASPPTGQRINTEAFF
>TRBD1|TRBV19|TRBJ1-1|-
TGTGCCAGTACCCTGGGACAGATGAACACTGAAGCTTTCTTT
CASTLGQMNTEAFF
>-|TRBV5-1|TRBJ1-2|-
TGCGCCAGCAGCACCGACACGACCTATGGCTACACCTTC
CASSTDTTYGYTF
>TRBD2|TRBV7-9|TRBJ2-1|once
TGTGCCAGCAGCCCGCAGGGACTAGCGGGAGGAAATGAGCAGTTCTTC
CASSPQGLAGGNEQFF
>TRBD1|TRBV27|TRBJ2-1|few
TGTGCCAGCTCTAGGGACAGGGGGACCTACAATGAGCAGTTCTTC
CASSRDRGTYNEQFF
>-|TRBV21-1|TRBJ2-7|-
TGTGCCAGCAGCAAAACCGGACTGCGCCGCCCAACCTACGAGCAGTACTTC
CASSKTGLRRPTYEQYF